This TCR beta chain was captured by sequencing in a study of Ad26.COV2.S vaccination and SARS-CoV-2 variants. Overall study context: In the study, Ad26.COV2.S was injected intramuscularly once, or twice 56 days apart.

This clone came up once. This table comes from immunoSEQ multiplex PCR, and its TCRdb copy is limited to in-frame clones, with some not included. The sample has a few hundred thousand clones, around 91% seen once. The CDR3 sequence is 16 residues long. Treatment meaning: 19 received Ad26.COV2.S at low or high dose, single or two shots; 5 received placebo; per-sample allocation not given. Collection of samples fell on day 63 after the first vaccine or placebo injection. The chain recombines TRBV21-1 with TRBJ2-5; the table's D call of TRBD2 was not tested on the DNA. TRBV21-1 is termed a pseudogene. Material: peripheral blood, obtained in a trial of Ad26.COV2.S vaccine versus placebo. This TCR was sampled from a person between 18 and 60 years old who received the Ad26.COV2.S COVID-19 vaccine or a placebo. Here the CDR3 reads CASSKAPRRVQETQYF. The CDR3 region has the DNA TGTGCCAGCAGCAAAGCCCCGAGGAGGGTCCAAGAGACCCAGTACTTC.